One sample yielded the 6 T cell receptor beta chains listed below, sequenced in a study of blood T cell repertoires in COVID-19. Libraries were prepared by immunoSEQ multiplex PCR; TCRdb keeps only in-frame clonotypes and omits some of them. The sample has about 130,000 clones; around 89% are singletons. The sequenced sample consisted of peripheral blood. Receptors originate from a man in his fifties or sixties with active or convalescent COVID-19.

The rearrangement links TRBV3-1 (or the pseudogene TRBV3-2) to TRBJ2-5, with D possibly being TRBD2 (5 bases). CDR1 and CDR2 (germline): LGHDT, YNNKEL (reference sequence). V shed 2 bases and J shed 0 bases, with 10 bases lying between them. CDR3 length: 15 residues. The CDR3 region has the DNA TGTGCCAGCAGCCAAAGGACGGGGAACCAAGAGACCCAGTACTTC. This translates into CASSQRTGNQETQYF.

The CDR3 nucleotides are TGCAGCGTTGAACGGACAGGGAGAGGGGGCTACACCTTC. Protein: CSVERTGRGGYTF. This chain uses TRBV29-1 with TRBJ1-2; 8 nucleotides align to TRBD1. This CDR3 comprises 13 residues. The V segment lost 2 bases and the J segment 8 bases; nucleotides outside the gene matches: 7. Per germline, CDR1 SQVTM and CDR2 ANQGSEA.

This CDR3 reads CASSGHRGSYNEQFF. The CDR3 region has the DNA TGTGCCAGCAGCGGCCACAGGGGCTCCTACAATGAGCAGTTCTTC. This chain joins TRBV9 and TRBJ2-1, with 7 bases that match TRBD1. The junction had 3 bases not matched to a gene; V was cut back by 3 bases and J by 0 bases. The CDR3 covers 15 residues. CDR1 is SGDLS and CDR2 is YYNGEE in the germline V gene.

The rearrangement joins TRBV9 to TRBJ2-7; 9 bases line up with TRBD1. CDR1 and CDR2 from the germline V gene are SGDLS and YYNGEE. The CDR3 totals 15 residues. Trimming removed 0 bases from V and 3 bases from J; junction bases left unmatched: 4. CDR3 in amino acids: CASSVADRGNYEQYF. The CDR3 bases are TGTGCCAGCAGCGTAGCGGACAGGGGAAACTACGAGCAGTACTTC.

The chain combines TRBV7-2 with TRBJ2-3; a weak D match, TRBD2 (6 bases). This CDR3 is built from 16 residues. Germline-derived CDR1 and CDR2 are SGHTA and FQGNSA. V dropped 2 bases and J dropped 4 bases, with 16 bases sitting between them. CDR3 sequence: CASSLNLAGRSDTQYF. The CDR3 DNA reads as TGTGCCAGCAGCTTAAATTTGGCGGGGCGATCAGATACGCAGTATTTT.

This chain joins TRBV4-1 and TRBJ2-7, with 11 nucleotides matching TRBD1. Germline loops: CDR1 MGHRA, CDR2 YSYEKL. The junction had 5 bases not matched to a gene; V was cut back by 0 bases and J by 7 bases. The CDR3 totals 15 residues. CDR3 amino acids: CASSQDLGQGGEQYF. CDR3 nucleotide sequence: TGCGCCAGCAGCCAAGATTTGGGACAGGGGGGGGAGCAGTACTTC.